One sample yielded the 21 T cell receptor beta chains listed below, sequenced in a study of tumor and adjacent non-tumor tissue in lung cancer. RNA was extracted from bulk tissue without any cell sorting. A modified ARM-PCR protocol with three rounds of nested PCR amplified TCRbeta. Via MiXCR, TCRdb re-called the multiplex PCR reads, giving one row per CDR3 protein. The table includes around 70,000 distinct CDR3 sequences, just under 60% detected once. Sequenced: lung tumor tissue. Receptors originate from a man in his fifties with non-small cell lung cancer.

A note on this clonotype: A much larger clonotype is one base distant, so this may be a read error. The rearrangement joins TRBV5-1 to TRBJ2-5; maybe TRBD2 (6 bases). The CDR3 has 14 residues. Per germline, CDR1 SGHRS and CDR2 YFSETQ. The germline V and J ends were trimmed by 3 bases and 3 bases, with 12 bases remaining between them. The CDR3 DNA reads TGCGCCAGCAGCTACACGATAGCGGAAGAGACCCAGTACTTC. As protein: CASSYTIAEETQYF.

A remark on this clonotype: A much larger clone is a single base away; this may be a read error. V usage is TRBV12-3 or TRBV12-4 and J usage is TRBJ2-1; tentative D call: TRBD2 (6 bases). The CDR3 consists of 12 residues. CDR3 bases: TGTGCCAACAGTCTACTAGGATCGGGGGTGTTCTTC. It translates to CANSLLGSGVFF.

In its sample, this clonotype was seen a few times. The germline gene is not matched at one end of the junction; a read error may be the cause. The V gene is TRBV6-9, the J gene TRBJ1-5, with D possibly TRBD1 on 5 matching bases. The germline CDR1 and CDR2 sequences are MNHGY and SVAAGI. The CDR3 is 14 residues long. As DNA, the CDR3 is TGTACCAGGGTCCAGGAACGGAGCAATCAGCCCCAGCATTTT. Translation gives CTRVQERSNQPQHF.

The chain links TRBV11-3 to TRBJ2-3, with 11 bases matching TRBD2. V lost 7 bases, J lost 8 bases, and 11 bases stayed unmatched. CDR3 length: 15 residues. Germline values: CDR1 SGHNT, CDR2 YENEEA. CDR3 sequence reads: CASNAGTSGAVTQYF. The DNA for the CDR3 is TGTGCCAGCAACGCCGGGACTAGCGGCGCAGTTACGCAGTATTTT.

This clonotype was counted at least ten times. The rearrangement joins TRBV20-1 to TRBJ2-5; no reliable D call. Germline V gene data show CDR1 as DFQATT and CDR2 as SNEGSKA (reference sequence). This CDR3 has 14 amino acids. V was shortened by 3 bases and J by 5 bases, with 16 bases between the two germline ends. Here the CDR3 reads CSASDWTGRETQYF. The CDR3 coding sequence is TGCAGTGCTAGCGATTGGACGGGCCGGGAGACCCAGTACTTC.

This clonotype came up a few times. The rearrangement uses TRBV5-1 and TRBJ2-5; perhaps TRBD1 as D (7 bases). Trimming removed 2 bases from V and 5 bases from J, with 13 bases in between. CDR1 and CDR2 (germline): SGHRS, YFSETQ. This CDR3 contains 14 residues. For the CDR3, the DNA is TGCGCCAGCAGCTTCGGGCAGGGGGGTGAGACCCAGTACTTC. Its translation is CASSFGQGGETQYF.

For this clonotype: The junction shows a germline mismatch at one end, possibly a read error. V and J are TRBV27 and TRBJ1-4, with TRBD1 identical over 9 bases. Germline V gene lookup returns CDR1 MNHEY and CDR2 SMNVEV (reference sequence). The CDR3 contains 17 residues. Here the CDR3 DNA reads TGTGCCAGCAGTACCTCCCAGGACAGGGGCTGGGGTGAAAAACTTTTTTTT. This encodes CASSTSQDRGWGEKLFF. Together with reference TRBV27 and TRBJ1-4, the CDR3 gives the full variable domain: EAQVTQNPRYLITVTGKKLTVTCSQNMNHEYMSWYRQDPGLGLRQIYYSMNVEVTDKGDVPEGYKVSRKEKRNFPLILESPSPNQTSLYFCASSTSQDRGWGEKLFFGSGTQLSVL.

This clonotype was found many times. The chain uses TRBV20-1 and TRBJ1-2; D gene uncertain. The CDR3 consists of 12 residues. Germline V lookup: CDR1 DFQATT, CDR2 SNEGSKA (reference sequence). V lost 6 bases and J lost 0, with 8 bases in between. The CDR3 region is CSAGVANYGYTF. The CDR3 bases are TGCAGTGCCGGCGTGGCTAACTATGGCTACACCTTC.

Notes on this clonotype: A much larger clonotype is one base distant, so this may be a read error. The rearrangement links TRBV6-5 to TRBJ1-6; D gene unclear. The germline V gene has CDR1 MNHEY and CDR2 SVGAGI. There are 13 residues in the CDR3. V shed 4 bases and J shed 12 bases, with 13 bases lying between them. The CDR3 DNA follows: TGTGCCAGCAGTTCGGCGTGCTGGGAACCCCTCCACTTT. Its protein is CASSSACWEPLHF.

In regard to this clonotype: At one end the junction does not follow the germline gene, possibly because of a read error. The rearrangement joins TRBV4-1 to TRBJ2-7; 7 bases are shared with TRBD1. The V gene's germline CDR1 is MGHRA and CDR2 YSYEKL. The CDR3 totals 16 residues. CDR3 in DNA: TGTGCCAGCAGCCAACCCCCCTTAGGGACAGACTACGAGCAGTACTTC. Protein product: CASSQPPLGTDYEQYF.

This clonotype was picked up a small number of times. The rearrangement joins TRBV20-1 to TRBJ2-3, with TRBD2 as a possible D gene (6 bases). Trimming took 1 base from V and 3 from J, leaving 14 bases between them. CDR3 length: 15 residues. Germline loops: CDR1 DFQATT, CDR2 SNEGSKA (reference sequence). The CDR3: CSARVNSGRTDTQYF. The CDR3 coding sequence is TGCAGTGCTAGAGTCAATAGCGGACGAACAGATACGCAGTATTTT.

About this clonotype: Germline and junction disagree at one end, which may indicate a read error. The V and J genes are TRBV11-2 and TRBJ2-3; D possibly corresponds to TRBD2 (7 bases). Germline V gene lookup returns CDR1 SGHAT and CDR2 FQNNGV. The CDR3 runs 15 residues. CDR3 amino acids: CASSLVGGGADTQYF. In DNA form, the CDR3 reads TGTGCCAGCAGCTTAGTAGGCGGGGGCGCAGATACACAGTATTTT.

This clonotype was seen a few times. Sequence at one end of the junction differs from germline and may be a read error. The rearrangement links TRBV6-5 to TRBJ2-2; D perhaps matches TRBD2 (6 bases). The germline V gene has CDR1 MNHEY and CDR2 SVGAGI. This CDR3 comprises 13 residues. CDR3 nucleotide sequence: TGTGCTAGCAGTTACACGACGTCGGGGGAGCCGTTTTTT. Amino acids: CASSYTTSGEPFF.

Details on this clonotype: Since the CDR3 does not end with the conserved phenylalanine or tryptophan, this likely comes from a read error. The genes are TRBV4-1 and TRBJ1-5; D possibly corresponds to TRBD1 (6 bases). CDR3 size: 13 residues. Germline CDR1 is MGHRA and CDR2 is YSYEKL. The V gene lost 4 bases and the J gene lost 4 bases, with 8 bases spanning the gap. CDR3 DNA sequence: TGCGCCAGCAGCCTACAGGGAAATCAGCCCCAGCATTCT. Residues: CASSLQGNQPQHS.

By frequency in the sample, this clonotype is medium-sized. The V and J genes are TRBV6-6 and TRBJ2-5, with 16 bases identical to TRBD2. The length of the CDR3 is 16 residues. V shed 5 bases, J shed 4 bases, and the junction held 4 bases outside the gene matches. Germline lookup yields CDR1 MNHNY and CDR2 SVGAGI (reference sequence). The CDR3 protein is CASSPGLAGGLETQYF. The DNA of the CDR3 is TGTGCCAGCAGTCCGGGACTAGCGGGGGGGCTAGAGACCCAGTACTTC.

In regard to this clonotype: It may be a read error: a sequence one base away is much more abundant. The chain combines TRBV5-1 with TRBJ2-3, with D unresolved. The V gene's germline CDR1 is SGHRS and CDR2 YFSETQ. The CDR3 is 14 amino acids. The CDR3 coding sequence is TGCGCCAGCAGCTTGGATCTGTTGTCAGATATGCAGTATTTT. Its translation: CASSLDLLSDMQYF.

As for this clonotype: A read error is likely, as this CDR3 ends without the conserved phenylalanine or tryptophan. The chain links TRBV4-2 to TRBJ2-6; 8 bases line up with TRBD1. Unmatched junction bases numbered 17, after V lost 4 bases and J lost 9 bases. CDR3 length: 18 residues. Germline values: CDR1 LGHNA, CDR2 YNFKEQ. The CDR3 sequence is CASSPYQDRAPVGNVLTL. DNA for the CDR3: TGTGCCAGCAGCCCGTACCAGGACAGGGCCCCTGTGGGCAACGTCCTGACTTTA.

To note about this clonotype: A much larger clone sits a single nucleotide away, making a read error possible. The gene calls are TRBV30 and TRBJ1-2; the D is unclear. Germline loops: CDR1 GTSNPN, CDR2 SVGIG (reference sequence). This CDR3 comprises 11 residues. The CDR3 protein is CVWNSSYGYTF. The DNA of the CDR3 is TGTGTCTGGAACAGTAGCTATGGCTACACCTTC. Filled out from reference TRBV30 and TRBJ1-2, the complete variable domain reads SQTIHQWPATLVQPVGSPLSLECTVEGTSNPNLYWYRQAAGRGLQLLFYSVGIGQISSEVPQNLSASRPQDRQFILSSKKLLLSDSGFYLCVWNSSYGYTFGSGTRLTVV.

With regard to this clonotype: One end of the junction fails to match germline, which may point to a read error. V usage is TRBV12-3 or TRBV12-4 and J usage is TRBJ2-2; maybe TRBD1 (5 bases). The CDR3 covers 15 residues. CDR3 amino acids: CASSRQGLDTEELFF. CDR3 DNA sequence: TGTGCCAGCAGTCGACAAGGGCTGGACACCGAGGAGCTGTTTTTT.

The chain is built from TRBV29-1 and TRBJ2-5; 8 positions agree with TRBD2. Germline-derived CDR1 and CDR2 are SQVTM and ANQGSEA. The CDR3 totals 15 residues. V was pared by 7 bases and J by 5 bases, with 15 bases of the junction left unmatched. The CDR3, as DNA: TGCAGCGGTGGGCTGTCTAGCGGGTGTCGGGAGACCCAGTACTTC. Residues: CSGGLSSGCRETQYF.

This clonotype was counted at least ten times. The rearrangement links TRBV5-6 to TRBJ2-3, with 9 nucleotides matching TRBD2. CDR3 size: 15 residues. Losses at the gene ends were 1 base for V and 0 bases for J; bases not matched to a gene: 0. Germline V gene sequence: CDR1 SGHDT, CDR2 YYEEEE. The CDR3 DNA follows: TGTGCCAGCAGCTTGACTAGCGGGAGCACAGATACGCAGTATTTT. Encoded protein: CASSLTSGSTDTQYF.